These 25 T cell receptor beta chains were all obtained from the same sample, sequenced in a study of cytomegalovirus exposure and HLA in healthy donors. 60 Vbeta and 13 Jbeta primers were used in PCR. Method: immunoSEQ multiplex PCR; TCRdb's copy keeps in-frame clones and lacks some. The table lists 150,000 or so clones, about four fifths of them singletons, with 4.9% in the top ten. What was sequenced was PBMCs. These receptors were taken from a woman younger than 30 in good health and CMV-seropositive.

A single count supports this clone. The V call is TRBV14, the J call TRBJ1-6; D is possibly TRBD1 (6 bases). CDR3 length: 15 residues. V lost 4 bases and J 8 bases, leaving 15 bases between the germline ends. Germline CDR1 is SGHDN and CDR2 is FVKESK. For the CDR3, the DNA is TGTGCCAGCAGCCGCCAACAGGGTTTACATTCACCCCTCCACTTT. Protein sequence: CASSRQQGLHSPLHF.

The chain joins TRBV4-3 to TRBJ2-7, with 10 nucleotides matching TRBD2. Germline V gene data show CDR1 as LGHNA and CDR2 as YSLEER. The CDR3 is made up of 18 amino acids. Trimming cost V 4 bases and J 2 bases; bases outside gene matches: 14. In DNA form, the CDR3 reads TGCGCCAGCAGCCCGGTCGGGGCTAGCGGGGGCCCCACCTACGAGCAGTACTTC. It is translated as CASSPVGASGGPTYEQYF.

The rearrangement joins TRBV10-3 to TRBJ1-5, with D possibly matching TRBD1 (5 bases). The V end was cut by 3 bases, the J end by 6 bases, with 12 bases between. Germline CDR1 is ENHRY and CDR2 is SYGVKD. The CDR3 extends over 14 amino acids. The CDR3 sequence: CAISDLGPGQPQHF. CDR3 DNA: TGTGCCATCAGTGACTTGGGGCCGGGTCAGCCCCAGCATTTT.

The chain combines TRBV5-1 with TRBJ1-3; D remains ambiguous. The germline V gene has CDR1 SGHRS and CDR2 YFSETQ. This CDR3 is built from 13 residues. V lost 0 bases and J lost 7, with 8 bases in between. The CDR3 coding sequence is TGCGCCAGCAGCTTGGGAGGCCCCAACACCATATATTTT. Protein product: CASSLGGPNTIYF.

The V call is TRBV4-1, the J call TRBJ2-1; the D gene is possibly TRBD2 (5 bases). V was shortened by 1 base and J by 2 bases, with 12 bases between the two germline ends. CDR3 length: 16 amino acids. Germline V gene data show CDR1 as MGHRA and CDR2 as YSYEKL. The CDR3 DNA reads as TGCGCCAGCAGCCAAGTCGGCGTCGGGGCCTACAATGAGCAGTTCTTC. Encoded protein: CASSQVGVGAYNEQFF.

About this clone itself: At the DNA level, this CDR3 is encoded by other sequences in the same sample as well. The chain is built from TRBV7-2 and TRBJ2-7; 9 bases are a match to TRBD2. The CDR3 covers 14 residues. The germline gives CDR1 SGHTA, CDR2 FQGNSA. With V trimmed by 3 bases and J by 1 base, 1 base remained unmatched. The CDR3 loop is CASSLRGGSYEQYF. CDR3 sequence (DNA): TGTGCCAGCAGCTTGCGGGGGGGATCCTACGAGCAGTACTTC. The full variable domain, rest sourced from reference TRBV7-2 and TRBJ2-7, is GAGVSQSPSNKVTEKGKDVELRCDPISGHTALYWYRQSLGQGLEFLIYFQGNSAPDKSGLPSDRFSAERTGGSVSTLTIQRTQQEDSAVYLCASSLRGGSYEQYFGPGTRLTVT.

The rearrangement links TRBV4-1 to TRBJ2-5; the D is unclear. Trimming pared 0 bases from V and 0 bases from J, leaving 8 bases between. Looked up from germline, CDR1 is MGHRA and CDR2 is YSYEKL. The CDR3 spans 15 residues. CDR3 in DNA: TGCGCCAGCAGCCAAGATTGGCGGAACCAAGAGACCCAGTACTTC. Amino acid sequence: CASSQDWRNQETQYF.

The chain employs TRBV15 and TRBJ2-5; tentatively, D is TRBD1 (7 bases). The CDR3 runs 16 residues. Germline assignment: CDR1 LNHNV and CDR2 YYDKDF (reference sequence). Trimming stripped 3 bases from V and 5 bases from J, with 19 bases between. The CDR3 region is CATSSGRGGGRETQYF. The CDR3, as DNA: TGTGCCACCAGCAGCGGCCGAGGAGGGGGCCGGGAGACCCAGTACTTC.

The CDR3 sequence is CASSDATSGETGELFF. CDR3 sequence (DNA): TGTGCCAGCAGTGATGCGACTAGCGGGGAAACCGGGGAGCTGTTTTTT. The V call is TRBV6-4, the J call TRBJ2-2; 11 nucleotides line up with TRBD2. The trim removed 3 bases at V and 5 bases at J, leaving 5 bases unmatched. There are 16 residues in the CDR3. CDR1 and CDR2 (germline): MRHNA, SNTAGT.

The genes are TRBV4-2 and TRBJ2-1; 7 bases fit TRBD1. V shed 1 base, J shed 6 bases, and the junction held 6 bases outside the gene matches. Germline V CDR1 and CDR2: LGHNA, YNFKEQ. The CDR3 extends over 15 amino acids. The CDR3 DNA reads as TGTGCCAGCAGCCAAGGGACAGGAGGTAGCAATGAGCAGTTCTTC. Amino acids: CASSQGTGGSNEQFF.

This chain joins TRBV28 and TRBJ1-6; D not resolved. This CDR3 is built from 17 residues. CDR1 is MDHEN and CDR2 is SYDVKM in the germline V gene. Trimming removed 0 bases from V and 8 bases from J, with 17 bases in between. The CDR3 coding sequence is TGTGCCAGCAGTTTATGGTTGGTTGGGCAGTGGGATTCACCCCTCCACTTT. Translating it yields CASSLWLVGQWDSPLHF.

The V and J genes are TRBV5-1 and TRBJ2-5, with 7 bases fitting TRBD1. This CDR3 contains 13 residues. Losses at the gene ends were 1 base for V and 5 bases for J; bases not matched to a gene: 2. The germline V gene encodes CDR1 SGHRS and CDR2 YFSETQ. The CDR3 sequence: CASSLPGGETQYF. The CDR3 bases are TGCGCCAGCAGCTTGCCAGGGGGTGAGACCCAGTACTTC.

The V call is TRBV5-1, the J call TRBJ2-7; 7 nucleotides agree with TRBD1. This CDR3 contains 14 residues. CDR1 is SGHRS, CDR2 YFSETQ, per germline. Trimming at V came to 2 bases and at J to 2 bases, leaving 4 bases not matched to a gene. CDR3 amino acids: CASSLRDRAYEQYF. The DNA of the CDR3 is TGCGCCAGCAGCTTACGTGACAGGGCCTACGAGCAGTACTTC.

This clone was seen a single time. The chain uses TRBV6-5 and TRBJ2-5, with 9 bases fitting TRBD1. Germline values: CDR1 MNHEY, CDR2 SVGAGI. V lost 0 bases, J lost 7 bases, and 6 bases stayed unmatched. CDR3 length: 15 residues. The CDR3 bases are TGTGCCAGCAGTTACTCGATACAGGGGGCCGGGACCCAGTACTTC. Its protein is CASSYSIQGAGTQYF.

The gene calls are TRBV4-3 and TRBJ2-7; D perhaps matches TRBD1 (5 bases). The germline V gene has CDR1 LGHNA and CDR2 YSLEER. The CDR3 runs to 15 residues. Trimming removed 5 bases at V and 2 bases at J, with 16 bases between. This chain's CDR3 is CASSYRPTGPYEQYF. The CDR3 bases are TGCGCCAGCAGCTACAGGCCGACCGGCCCCTACGAGCAGTACTTC.

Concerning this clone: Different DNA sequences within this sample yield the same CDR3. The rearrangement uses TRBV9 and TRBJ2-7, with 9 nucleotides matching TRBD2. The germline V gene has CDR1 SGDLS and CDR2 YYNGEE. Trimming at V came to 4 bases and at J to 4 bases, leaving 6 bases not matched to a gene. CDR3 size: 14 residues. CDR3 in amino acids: CASSPGLAGYEQYF. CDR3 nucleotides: TGTGCCAGCAGCCCGGGACTAGCTGGGTACGAGCAGTACTTC.

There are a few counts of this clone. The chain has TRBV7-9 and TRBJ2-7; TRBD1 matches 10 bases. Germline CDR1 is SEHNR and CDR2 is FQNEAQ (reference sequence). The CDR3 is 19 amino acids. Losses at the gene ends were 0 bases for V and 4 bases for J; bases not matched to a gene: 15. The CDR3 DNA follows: TGTGCCAGCAGCTTAGCTAAAGGTCAGGGACAGGGGAAATTATACGAGCAGTACTTC. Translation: CASSLAKGQGQGKLYEQYF.

The CDR3 DNA reads TGCGCCAGCAGCCACCCCCGACAGGGGGGGTTTTTTACGGCTTTCTTT. Translating it yields CASSHPRQGGFFTAFF. The genes are TRBV4-1 and TRBJ1-1; 9 positions match TRBD1. The germline V gene encodes CDR1 MGHRA and CDR2 YSYEKL. Unmatched junction bases numbered 16, after V lost 3 bases and J lost 11 bases. The length of the CDR3 is 16 residues.

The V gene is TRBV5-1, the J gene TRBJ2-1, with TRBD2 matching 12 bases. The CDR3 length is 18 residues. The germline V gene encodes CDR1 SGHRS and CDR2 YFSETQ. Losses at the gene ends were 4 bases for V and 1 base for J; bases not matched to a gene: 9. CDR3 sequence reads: CASSRVLAGGGSYNEQFF. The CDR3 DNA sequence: TGCGCCAGCAGCCGAGTCCTAGCGGGGGGGGGTTCCTACAATGAGCAGTTCTTC.

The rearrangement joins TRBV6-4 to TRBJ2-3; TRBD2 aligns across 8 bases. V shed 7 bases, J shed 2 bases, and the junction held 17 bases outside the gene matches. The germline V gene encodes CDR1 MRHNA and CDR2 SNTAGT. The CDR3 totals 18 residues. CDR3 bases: TGTGCCAGCAATCGTAAGAGCGGGGGCCGACAATACACAGATACGCAGTATTTT. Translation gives CASNRKSGGRQYTDTQYF.

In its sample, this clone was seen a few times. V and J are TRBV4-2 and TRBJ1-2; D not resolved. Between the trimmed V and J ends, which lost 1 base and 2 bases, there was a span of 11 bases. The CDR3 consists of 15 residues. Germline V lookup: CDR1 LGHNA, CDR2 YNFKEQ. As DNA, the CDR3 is TGTGCCAGCAGCCAAGTTCTTGTCCAGAACTATGGCTACACCTTC. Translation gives CASSQVLVQNYGYTF.

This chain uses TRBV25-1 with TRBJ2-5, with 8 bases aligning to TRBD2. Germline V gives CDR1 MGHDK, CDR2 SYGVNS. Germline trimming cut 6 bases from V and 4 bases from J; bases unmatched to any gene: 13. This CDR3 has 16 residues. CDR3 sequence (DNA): TGTGCCAGCAGGGACTCAGGACTAGCTTATAGAGAGACCCAGTACTTC. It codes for CASRDSGLAYRETQYF.

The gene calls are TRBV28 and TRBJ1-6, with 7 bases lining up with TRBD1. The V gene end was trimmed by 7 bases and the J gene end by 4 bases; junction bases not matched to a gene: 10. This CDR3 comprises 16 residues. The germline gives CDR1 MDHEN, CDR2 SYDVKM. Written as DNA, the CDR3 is TGTGCCAGCACAGGGGACAGCAGATTTTATAATTCACCCCTCCACTTT. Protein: CASTGDSRFYNSPLHF.

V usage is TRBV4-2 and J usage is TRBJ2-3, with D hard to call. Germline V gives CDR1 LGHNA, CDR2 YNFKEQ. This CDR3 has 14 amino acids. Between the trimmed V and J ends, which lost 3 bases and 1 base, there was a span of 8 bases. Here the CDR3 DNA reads TGTGCCAGCAGCCATTTCTCCGGCACAGATACGCAGTATTTT. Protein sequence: CASSHFSGTDTQYF.

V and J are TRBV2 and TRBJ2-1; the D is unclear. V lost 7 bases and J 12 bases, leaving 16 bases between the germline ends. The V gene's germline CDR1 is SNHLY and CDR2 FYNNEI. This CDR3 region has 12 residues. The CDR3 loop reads CASTGPLEVQFF. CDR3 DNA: TGTGCCAGCACGGGTCCCTTAGAGGTGCAGTTCTTC.